These T cell receptor beta chains were read from a single sample in a study of blood T cell repertoires in COVID-19. TCRdb keeps only in-frame clones here, not all; method: immunoSEQ multiplex PCR. The table has roughly 60,000 clones, roughly four fifths seen once. Sequenced input: peripheral blood. These receptors came from a human donor in a cohort sampled during active or convalescent COVID-19. The CDR3 runs from the conserved cysteine through the conserved F or W. The D gene is left open where the match is weak. Rows give clone size only sometimes, using once, few, many, or a class for an expanded clone.

J gene	D gene	V gene	clone size	CDR3 protein	CDR3 DNA
TRBJ1-2	TRBD1	TRBV6-5	-	CASSSGQANYGYTF	TGTGCCAGCAGTTCCGGACAGGCTAACTATGGCTACACCTTC
TRBJ2-3	TRBD1	TRBV27	-	CASRLWTGSEDTQYF	TGTGCCAGCAGGCTCTGGACAGGGAGCGAAGATACGCAGTATTTT
TRBJ2-7	TRBD2	TRBV6-5	-	CASRRAGGPDEQYF	TGTGCCAGCAGGAGGGCGGGGGGGCCTGACGAGCAGTACTTC
TRBJ2-5	-	TRBV6-1	once	CASSEVGAEETQYF	TGTGCCAGCAGTGAAGTCGGAGCCGAAGAGACCCAGTACTTC
TRBJ2-1	TRBD2	TRBV10-3	-	CASTTSGGHNEQFF	TGTGCCAGTACGACTAGCGGGGGCCACAATGAGCAGTTCTTC
TRBJ1-5	TRBD1	TRBV19	few	CASTPGTGGDQPQHF	TGTGCCAGTACCCCTGGGACAGGGGGCGATCAGCCCCAGCATTTT
TRBJ1-1	-	TRBV7-2	-	CASSPDSFLRSEAFF	TGTGCCAGCAGCCCAGACAGCTTCCTAAGGTCTGAAGCTTTCTTT
TRBJ1-1	-	TRBV19	-	CASSIQGTINTEAFF	TGTGCCAGTAGTATCCAGGGAACCATAAACACTGAAGCTTTCTTT
TRBJ1-2	TRBD1	TRBV4-2	-	CASSQAGTEYGYTF	TGTGCCAGCAGCCAGGCCGGGACAGAGTATGGCTACACCTTC
TRBJ2-7	-	TRBV19	-	CASSRENFPGEQYF	TGTGCCAGTAGTAGGGAAAACTTTCCGGGGGAGCAGTACTTC
TRBJ1-1	-	TRBV6-5	-	CASSKEGGKTEAFF	TGTGCCAGCTCCAAAGAAGGGGGTAAGACTGAAGCTTTCTTT
TRBJ1-6	TRBD1	TRBV11-2	-	CASRRQGRVTPLHF	TGTGCCAGCAGGAGACAGGGGAGAGTAACACCCCTCCACTTT
TRBJ1-2	TRBD1	TRBV25-1	-	CASSGWDRAYGYTF	TGTGCCAGCAGTGGTTGGGACAGGGCCTATGGCTACACCTTC
TRBJ2-2	-	TRBV7-9	-	CASSQTYRELFF	TGTGCCAGCAGCCAGACATACCGGGAGCTGTTTTTT
TRBJ1-2	TRBD1	TRBV5-1	-	CASSLARTGGSGYTF	TGCGCCAGCAGCTTGGCCCGGACAGGGGGTTCTGGCTACACCTTC
TRBJ2-7	-	TRBV29-1	-	CSVEEGQASSYEQYF	TGCAGCGTTGAAGAGGGGCAGGCCAGCTCCTACGAGCAGTACTTC
TRBJ1-2	TRBD1	TRBV28	once	CASRETGGNYGYTF	TGTGCCAGCAGGGAAACAGGGGGTAACTATGGCTACACCTTC
TRBJ2-2	-	TRBV27	-	CASSLITQPDSSYTGELFF	TGTGCCAGCAGTTTAATCACACAGCCAGACAGTTCCTACACCGGGGAGCTGTTTTTT
TRBJ2-3	TRBD2	TRBV7-2	-	CASSSSGTSVADTQYF	TGTGCCAGCAGCTCCTCCGGGACTAGCGTGGCAGATACGCAGTATTTT
TRBJ2-1	TRBD2	TRBV11-1	-	CASSFSGGTSNEQFF	TGTGCCAGCAGCTTTAGCGGGGGGACTAGCAATGAGCAGTTCTTC
TRBJ2-3	TRBD2	TRBV7-2	-	CASRPGLATDTQYF	TGTGCCAGCAGGCCGGGACTAGCGACAGATACGCAGTATTTT
TRBJ2-2	-	TRBV3-1/TRBV3-2	-	CASSQDRAAGELFF	TGTGCCAGCAGCCAAGACAGAGCGGCCGGGGAGCTGTTTTTT
TRBJ2-3	TRBD2	TRBV5-1	-	CASSLSGVSTDTQYF	TGCGCCAGCAGCCTTAGCGGGGTTAGCACAGATACGCAGTATTTT
TRBJ2-7	-	TRBV6-5	-	CASSYEYEQYF	TGTGCCAGCAGTTACGAGTACGAGCAGTACTTC
TRBJ1-3	TRBD1	TRBV6-6	-	CASSSRDRVSGNTIYF	TGTGCCAGCAGTTCCCGGGACAGGGTCTCTGGAAACACCATATATTTT
TRBJ2-2	-	TRBV9	-	CASSVGDISTGELFF	TGTGCCAGCAGCGTAGGGGACATAAGCACCGGGGAGCTGTTTTTT
TRBJ1-2	-	TRBV11-1	-	CASSSSGARGYTF	TGTGCCAGCAGTTCCTCAGGTGCACGAGGCTACACCTTC
TRBJ1-3	-	TRBV5-1	-	CASSFLVSGNTIYF	TGCGCCAGCAGCTTCTTAGTCTCTGGAAACACCATATATTTT
TRBJ1-1	-	TRBV20-1	-	CSANPGEGAFF	TGCAGTGCAAACCCGGGGGAAGGAGCTTTCTTT
TRBJ2-2	TRBD2	TRBV7-8	-	CASSLISSGGTGELFF	TGTGCCAGCAGCTTAATTAGTAGCGGGGGGACCGGGGAGCTGTTTTTT